Detailed here is one T cell receptor (beta chain). This sample was taken from a study of control samples from healthy donors and cancer patients. Sequencing was performed with immunoSEQ multiplex PCR; in TCRdb, only in-frame clones are kept and a portion is missing. The sample includes about 100,000 clones, around four fifths seen only once; the top ten take approximately 20%. This CDR3 is 15 amino acids long. The ends were cut back, 1 base at V and 2 bases at J, with 8 bases in the middle. Germline loops: CDR1 LGHDT, CDR2 YNNKEL (reference sequence). The V gene is TRBV3-1 (or the pseudogene TRBV3-2), the J gene TRBJ2-2; D unclear. The sequencing sample was made of blood. The receptor comes from a man aged 25-45 years in good health. Written as DNA, the CDR3 is TGTGCCAGCAGCCAAGGGAACGCAAACACCGGGGAGCTGTTTTTT. This gives the protein CASSQGNANTGELFF.